Sequencing of this T cell receptor beta chain was carried out in a study of cytomegalovirus exposure and HLA in healthy donors (dated by TCRdb to the late 2010s). About the investigation overall: An earlier analysis of roughly 500 of the donors reported under 300 Gb of sequence data and 95 million to 140 million unique TCR beta sequences obtained from roughly 170 million T cells. An early release covering roughly 600 HLA-typed donors comprised about 300 gigabases of sequencing data and some 79 million unique TCR sequences. Of the 350 to 450 genotyped donors, 70% to 90% were placed in the genetic ancestry cluster associated with self-reported Caucasian donors. The study was designed to test whether signatures of past pathogen exposure could be identified by cataloging public T cell receptors. Using immunosequencing, the study profiled T cell repertoires from 666 subjects and related those repertoires to cytomegalovirus serostatus. A separate validation cohort of some 130 different subjects was used in addition to the roughly 620-subject first cohort. The study combined high-throughput TCR immunosequencing, statistical association of individual TCRs with disease status, and machine learning to predict cytomegalovirus infection status. To study patterns of TCR occurrence, a later analysis re-analyzed previously published TCR beta repertoires from several hundred donors and added high-resolution HLA genotyping. Rather than drawing on any new phenotypic data, the later analysis identified candidate immune exposures from TCR beta sequences and the way those sequences occurred across donors. An earlier analysis of approximately 580 of the donors used high-throughput TCR beta sequencing to judge whether each TCR beta V gene segment behaved as functional or pseudogenic. Donor age, sex, ethnicity and CMV serostatus were collected together with the repertoire data. A later genetic analysis took genome-wide SNP genotypes for about 65% of the 666 donors and used that subset as a discovery cohort. All discovery cohort repertoires had been generated using a single sequencing platform. Both class I and class II loci were covered by HLA typing, at four-digit resolution. The number of typed donors differed by locus: about 620-640 for A, B, C, DRB1 and DQB1; some 500 for DQA1; 606 for DPA1; and around 450 for DPB1. Roughly five DR-DQ haplotypes were handled as single units for association and clustering because linkage in the cohort was strong. On average, around 230,000 unique TCR beta nucleotide sequences were sequenced per donor among a few hundred genotyped donors of the cohort, with about 17% of those sequences being non-productive.

Turning to this clone: Its antigen has not been determined.

The cohort consisted of 600 or so healthy bone marrow donors. At the time of sampling, all cohort members were nominally healthy, though unrecorded immune exposures were likely present. The donor tested CMV seropositive, placing the donor among the roughly 300 seropositive members of the cohort. A peripheral blood sample was collected from each donor, and TCR beta sequencing was performed on peripheral blood mononuclear cells. Genomic DNA was extracted from the blood cell samples with the Qiagen DNeasy Blood Extraction Kit. Overall study results and their limits: Roughly uniform sequencing depth across donors was assumed in presence/absence analyses, although this assumption may not hold. A further reported finding was that TCR beta sequences accurately predicted the HLA-A and HLA-B alleles for most subjects in the first cohort. For the cohort, immune exposure information was limited to CMV serostatus. Correlated functional status among segregating V segments might be attributable to linkage disequilibrium, but an unknown experimental factor could not be ruled out. In an earlier analysis of a few hundred of the donors, most TCR beta V segments were observed in productive rearrangements about 87% or about 30% of the time, broadly matching IMGT annotations. Strong co-occurrence of HLA alleles, especially DR and DQ, made assigning TCR associations to individual alleles difficult. In this cohort, only TCR beta chains were sequenced, and detectable features were limited by the absence of alpha or paired-chain data. In a later analysis, TCR association rates were found to vary across HLA loci, with the most associated TCRs seen for DRB1 alleles and the fewest for HLA-C alleles. An association between a missense DCLRE1C variant and V-gene and J-gene trimming of TCR beta chains was found in a later genetic analysis and replicated in an independent cohort. A later analysis found that most CMV-associated TCR beta chains appeared HLA-restricted, with HLA associations seemingly driven largely by CMV exposure. The earlier analysis of approximately 560 of the donors excluded roughly 17 rarely observed V segments, including chromosome 9 orphons, because counts were too low. A later analysis associated 16,951 TCR beta sequences with specific HLA alleles at a false discovery rate of 0.05. A few of the identified cytomegalovirus-associated TCR beta chains were confirmed in vitro to be specific for cytomegalovirus antigens. The 87-base-pair reads could not distinguish some IMGT-functional V segments, including TRBV6-2 and TRBV6-3, so those segments were excluded. A cluster of highly shared sequence variants was judged likely to be a technical artifact of the sequencing pipeline. According to a later analysis, parvovirus B19, influenza, CMV and Epstein-Barr virus appeared linked to several top co-occurrence clusters. In both the original and validation cohorts, the classifier was reported to diagnose cytomegalovirus status with high specificity and sensitivity. Across donors, most TCR sequences were observed very rarely, whereas some public TCRs were present in many individuals. In a later genetic analysis, fewer N-insertions in productive TCRs were reported among donors in an Asian-associated ancestry cluster than the roughly 700-donor mean. A later analysis found that HLA-associated TCR beta chains were more clonally expanded and had lower generation probabilities than equally common non-associated chains. Because HLA typing was missing for some donors at each locus, association tests included only the typed subset. The study gave a list of more than 150 TCR beta chains associated with cytomegalovirus. According to the authors, the approach could potentially be generalized to other disease states and immunological phenotypes.

The CDR3 holds 12 amino acids from the cysteine to the phenylalanine. Only CDR3 DNA is held: 36 bases, read in frame from base 1. The germline V gene specifies SGHNT as CDR1 and YENEEA as CDR2. Trimming removed 6 bases from V and 5 bases from J, leaving 10 bases between the germline ends. Library prep was done by the immunoSEQ multiplex PCR assay. For the multiplex PCR, a mixture combining 60 forward primers for TCR Vbeta segments and 13 reverse primers for TCR Jbeta segments was used. The CDR3 region of rearranged TCR beta genes was amplified from genomic DNA with a multiplex PCR assay. The amplified TCR beta libraries were sequenced on the Illumina HiSeq System as 87-base-pair reads. As for how the authors treated the data: In a later analysis, tens of millions of unique TCR beta chains were counted across the 500 to 700 repertoires, and approximately 9.9 million of these chains were shared by at least two donors. To remove PCR and sequencing errors, raw reads were error-corrected and collapsed into unique sequences using a nearest-neighbor algorithm that merged closely related sequences. V, D and J gene segments were assigned by aligning CDR3 sequences to IMGT reference sequences. Each retained sequence needed at least a six-nucleotide match to both a V gene segment and a J gene segment. Rearrangements were called productive when the CDR3 lacked stop codons and stayed in frame with V and J; all others were non-productive. Following IMGT convention, CDR3 was defined as the stretch from the second conserved V-encoded cysteine to the conserved J-encoded phenylalanine. The earlier analysis of 500 to 600 of the donors excluded sequences that lacked an unambiguous match to a single V gene segment. In an earlier analysis of 587 of the donors, V segments were called functional above 56.7% productive rearrangements and were called segregating when the between-donor standard deviation exceeded 5%. A statistical classification framework was built for diagnosing cytomegalovirus status from the catalog of TCR beta chain sequences. In a later analysis, V and J genes were assigned by comparing TCR nucleotide sequences against IMGT/GENE-DB human TR gene sequences. Using the TCRdist pipeline, a later analysis assigned CDR3 sequences along with most-parsimonious VDJ recombination scenarios. In a later analysis, each TCR beta chain was defined by its CDR3 amino acid sequence together with its V-gene family, and reads without a unique V-gene family were excluded. In a later analysis, 500 to 700 highly shared, low-generation-probability nucleotide sequences were removed to address suspected cross-contamination and a sequencing artifact. A later analysis calculated a clonal expansion index for each public chain from normalized within-repertoire ranks of inferred template counts. In a later analysis, generation probabilities were computed with a VDJ recombination model fitted to out-of-frame rearrangements, and the resulting probabilities were checked against IGoR. Hypergeometric tests were used in a later analysis to score TCR-TCR, TCR-HLA and TCR-CMV co-occurrence, with a repertoire-size bias correction applied to the TCR pairs. A later analysis estimated false discovery rates by permuting HLA or CMV assignments 20 times. A later analysis grouped co-occurring TCRs with DBSCAN, adding TCRdist sequence similarity when clustering within HLA-allele-positive subsets. Co-occurrence clustering excluded repertoires with fewer than 30,000 or more than 120,000 public chains, plus five with anomalous nucleotide sharing. The clones in this table, taken by TCRdb from immuneACCESS, are in-frame only. Not every clone is retained; where verified, under half of the shortfall comes from an unresolved V gene, and the cause of the rest is unknown. The V and J calls and clone size were taken over from that table, and D and trimming were inferred from the DNA. The table for this sample records about 40,000 clones. Of the sample, 7% to 9.5% falls within the top ten clones.

The V gene is TRBV11-3 and the J gene is TRBJ1-1; D gene: possibly TRBD1, on 6 matching bases. The sample was PBMCs. The TCR comes from a man aged 35 to 55 in good health and CMV-seropositive. The CDR3 region reads CASRPGVTEAFF. The sequence in DNA is TGTGCCAGCAGGCCAGGGGTGACTGAAGCTTTCTTT. Extended through the reference TRBV11-3 and TRBJ1-1 proteins, this CDR3 yields the full variable domain: EAGVVQSPRYKIIEKKQPVAFWCNPISGHNTLYWYLQNLGQGPELLIRYENEEAVDDSQLPKDRFSAERLKGVDSTLKIQPAELGDSAVYLCASRPGVTEAFFGQGTRLTVV.